This T cell receptor beta chain was sequenced in a study of CD8+ T cells in alopecia areata. Looking at the study overall: A regimen of oral tofacitinib, 5 to 10 mg twice daily, was given to treated patients.

Treatment reported: oral pan-JAK inhibitor, 5-10 mg twice daily. Lesional scalp tissue (obtained by punch biopsy) and peripheral blood were collected from alopecia areata patients. A note on this clone: Its specificity is not known.

RNA extraction and reverse transcription yielded cDNA as sequencing template. TCRdb's table, derived via immunoSEQ multiplex PCR, lists solely in-frame clones and lacks some. Of around 200,000 clones in the sample, approximately 55% are singletons; the top ten hold less than 14%. Findings of the study overall: Many expanded lesional clones stayed in scalp and blood while on tofacitinib.

This CDR3 region has 14 residues. Trimming left V 3 bases short and J 4 bases short, with 13 bases between. CDR1 is SGDLS and CDR2 is YYNGEE in the germline V gene. This chain connects TRBV9 to TRBJ1-1; D perhaps matches TRBD1 (5 bases). This receptor was obtained from a human donor with alopecia areata. Sample: CD8+ T cells sorted from blood, taken at week 24, from a patient treated with tofacitinib. The CDR3 coding sequence is TGTGCCAGCAGCGAGACAGATTTTTCCACTGAAGCTTTCTTT. Its translation is CASSETDFSTEAFF. Supplemented by reference TRBV9 and TRBJ1-1, the full variable domain reads DSGVTQTPKHLITATGQRVTLRCSPRSGDLSVYWYQQSLDQGLQFLIQYYNGEERAKGNILERFSAQQFPDLHSELNLSSLELGDSALYFCASSETDFSTEAFFGQGTRLTVV.